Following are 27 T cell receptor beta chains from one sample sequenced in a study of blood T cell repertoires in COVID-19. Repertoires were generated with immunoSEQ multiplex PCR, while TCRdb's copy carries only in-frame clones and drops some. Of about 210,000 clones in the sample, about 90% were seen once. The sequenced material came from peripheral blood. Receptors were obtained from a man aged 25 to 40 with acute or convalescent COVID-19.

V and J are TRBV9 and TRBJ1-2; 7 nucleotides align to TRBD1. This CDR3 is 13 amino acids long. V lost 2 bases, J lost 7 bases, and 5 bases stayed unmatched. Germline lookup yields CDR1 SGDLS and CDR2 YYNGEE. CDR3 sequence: CASSVSGGFGYTF. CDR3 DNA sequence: TGTGCCAGCAGCGTGTCAGGGGGGTTTGGCTACACCTTC.

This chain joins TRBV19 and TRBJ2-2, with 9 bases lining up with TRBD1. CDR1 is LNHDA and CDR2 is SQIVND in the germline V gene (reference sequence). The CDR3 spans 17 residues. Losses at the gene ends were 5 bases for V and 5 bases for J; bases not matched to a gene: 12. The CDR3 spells CASSYGGDRVGTGELFF. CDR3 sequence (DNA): TGTGCCAGTAGTTACGGAGGGGACAGGGTGGGGACCGGGGAGCTGTTTTTT.

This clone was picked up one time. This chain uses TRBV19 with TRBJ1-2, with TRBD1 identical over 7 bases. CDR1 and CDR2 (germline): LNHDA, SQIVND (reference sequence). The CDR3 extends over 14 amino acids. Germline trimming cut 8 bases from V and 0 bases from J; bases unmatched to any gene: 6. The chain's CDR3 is CASVRTGSNYGYTF. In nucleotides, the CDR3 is TGTGCCAGTGTCCGGACAGGTTCTAACTATGGCTACACCTTC.

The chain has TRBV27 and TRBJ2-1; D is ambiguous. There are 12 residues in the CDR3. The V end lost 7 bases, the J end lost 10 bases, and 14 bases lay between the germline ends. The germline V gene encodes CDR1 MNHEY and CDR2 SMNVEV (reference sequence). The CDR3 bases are TGTGCCAGCAATACTCCCGGAGCCGAGCAGTTCTTC. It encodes CASNTPGAEQFF.

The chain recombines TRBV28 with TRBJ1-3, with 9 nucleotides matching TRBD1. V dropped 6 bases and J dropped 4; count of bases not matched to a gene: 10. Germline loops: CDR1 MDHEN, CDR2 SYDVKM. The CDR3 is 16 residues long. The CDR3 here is CASSYPGQGSGNTIYF. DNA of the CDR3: TGTGCCAGCAGCTATCCGGGACAGGGAAGCGGAAACACCATATATTTT.

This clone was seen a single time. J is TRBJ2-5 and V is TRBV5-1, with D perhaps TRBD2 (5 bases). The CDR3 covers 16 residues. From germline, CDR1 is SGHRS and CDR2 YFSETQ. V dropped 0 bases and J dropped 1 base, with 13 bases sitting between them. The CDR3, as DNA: TGCGCCAGCAGCTTGGTTCCGGGATACTTCCAAGAGACCCAGTACTTC. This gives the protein CASSLVPGYFQETQYF.

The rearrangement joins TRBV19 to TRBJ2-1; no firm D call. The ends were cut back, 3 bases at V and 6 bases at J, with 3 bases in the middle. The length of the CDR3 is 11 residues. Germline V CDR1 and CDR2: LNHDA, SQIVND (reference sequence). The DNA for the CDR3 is TGTGCCAGTAGTATCTTCAATGAGCAGTTCTTC. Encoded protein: CASSIFNEQFF. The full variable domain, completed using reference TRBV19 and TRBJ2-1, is DGGITQSPKYLFRKEGQNVTLSCEQNLNHDAMYWYRQDPGQGLRLIYYSQIVNDFQKGDIAEGYSVSREKKESFPLTVTSAQKNPTAFYLCASSIFNEQFFGPGTRLTVL.

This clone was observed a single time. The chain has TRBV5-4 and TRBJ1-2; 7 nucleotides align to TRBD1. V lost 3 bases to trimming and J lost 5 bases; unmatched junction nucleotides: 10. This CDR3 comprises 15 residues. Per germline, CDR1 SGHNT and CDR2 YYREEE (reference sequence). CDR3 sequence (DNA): TGTGCCAGCAGCTACCAAGAGACAGGGATGTATGGCTACACCTTC. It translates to CASSYQETGMYGYTF.

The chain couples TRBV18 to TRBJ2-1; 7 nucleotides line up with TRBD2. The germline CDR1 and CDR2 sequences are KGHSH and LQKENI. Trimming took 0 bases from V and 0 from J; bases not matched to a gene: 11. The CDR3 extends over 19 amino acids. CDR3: CASSPPWSSGKSSYNEQFF. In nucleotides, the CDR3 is TGTGCCAGCTCACCACCTTGGTCCAGCGGGAAAAGCTCCTACAATGAGCAGTTCTTC.

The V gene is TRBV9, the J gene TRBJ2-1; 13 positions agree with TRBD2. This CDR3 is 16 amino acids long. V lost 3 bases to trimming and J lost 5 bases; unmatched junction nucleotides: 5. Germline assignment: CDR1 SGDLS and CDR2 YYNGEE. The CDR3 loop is CASSALLAGGDNEQFF. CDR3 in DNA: TGTGCCAGCAGCGCTCTACTAGCGGGGGGGGACAATGAGCAGTTCTTC.

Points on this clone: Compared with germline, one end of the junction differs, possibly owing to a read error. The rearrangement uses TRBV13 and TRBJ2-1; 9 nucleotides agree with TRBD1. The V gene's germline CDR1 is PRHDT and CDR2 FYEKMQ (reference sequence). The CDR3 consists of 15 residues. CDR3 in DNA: TGTGCCAGCGGCTTAGACAGGGGGACCTACAATGAGCAGTTCTTC. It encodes CASGLDRGTYNEQFF. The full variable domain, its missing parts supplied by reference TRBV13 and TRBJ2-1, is AAGVIQSPRHLIKEKRETATLKCYPIPRHDTVYWYQQGPGQDPQFLISFYEKMQSDKGSIPDRFSAQQFSDYHSELNMSSLELGDSALYFCASGLDRGTYNEQFFGPGTRLTVL.

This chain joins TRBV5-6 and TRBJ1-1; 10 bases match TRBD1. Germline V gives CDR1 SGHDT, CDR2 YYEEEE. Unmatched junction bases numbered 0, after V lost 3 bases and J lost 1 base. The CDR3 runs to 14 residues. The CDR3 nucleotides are TGTGCCAGCAGCTGGGACAGGGGGAACACTGAAGCTTTCTTT. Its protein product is CASSWDRGNTEAFF.

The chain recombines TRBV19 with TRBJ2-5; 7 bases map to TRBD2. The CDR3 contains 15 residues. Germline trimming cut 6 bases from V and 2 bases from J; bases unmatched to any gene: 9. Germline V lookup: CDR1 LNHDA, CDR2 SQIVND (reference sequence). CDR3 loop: CASRGRAGGQETQYF. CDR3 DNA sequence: TGTGCCAGTAGGGGGCGGGCCGGGGGGCAAGAGACCCAGTACTTC.

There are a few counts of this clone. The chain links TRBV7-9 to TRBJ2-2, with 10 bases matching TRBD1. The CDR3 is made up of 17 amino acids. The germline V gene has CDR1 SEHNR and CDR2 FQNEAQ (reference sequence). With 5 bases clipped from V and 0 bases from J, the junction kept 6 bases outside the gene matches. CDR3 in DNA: TGTGCCAGCAGCCTAAAAGGGACAGGGGCGAACACCGGGGAGCTGTTTTTT. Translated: CASSLKGTGANTGELFF. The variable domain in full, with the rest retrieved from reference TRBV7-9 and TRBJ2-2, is DTGVSQNPRHKITKRGQNVTFRCDPISEHNRLYWYRQTLGQGPEFLTYFQNEAQLEKSRLLSDRFSAERPKGSFSTLEIQRTEQGDSAMYLCASSLKGTGANTGELFFGEGSRLTVL.

CDR3 amino acids: CASSFSRQETQYF. The CDR3 nucleotides read TGTGCCAGCAGCTTTTCTAGGCAAGAGACCCAGTACTTC. The rearrangement links TRBV7-2 to TRBJ2-5; D unclear. CDR3 length: 13 residues. Per germline, CDR1 SGHTA and CDR2 FQGNSA. The ends were cut back, 3 bases at V and 2 bases at J, with 7 bases in the middle. The full variable domain, in which reference TRBV7-2 and TRBJ2-5 provide the parts outside the CDR3, is GAGVSQSPSNKVTEKGKDVELRCDPISGHTALYWYRQSLGQGLEFLIYFQGNSAPDKSGLPSDRFSAERTGGSVSTLTIQRTQQEDSAVYLCASSFSRQETQYFGPGTRLLVL.

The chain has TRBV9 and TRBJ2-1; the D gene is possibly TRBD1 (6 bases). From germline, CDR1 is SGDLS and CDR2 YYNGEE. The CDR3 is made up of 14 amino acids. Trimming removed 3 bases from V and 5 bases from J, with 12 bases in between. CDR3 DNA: TGTGCCAGCAGCGCCACAGGGAAAAACAATGAGCAGTTCTTC. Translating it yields CASSATGKNNEQFF.

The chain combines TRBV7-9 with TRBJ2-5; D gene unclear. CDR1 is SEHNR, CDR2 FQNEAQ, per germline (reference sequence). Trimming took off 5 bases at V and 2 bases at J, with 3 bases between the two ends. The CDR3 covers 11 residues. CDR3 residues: CASSIQETQYF. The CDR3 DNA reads TGTGCCAGCAGCATACAAGAGACCCAGTACTTC.

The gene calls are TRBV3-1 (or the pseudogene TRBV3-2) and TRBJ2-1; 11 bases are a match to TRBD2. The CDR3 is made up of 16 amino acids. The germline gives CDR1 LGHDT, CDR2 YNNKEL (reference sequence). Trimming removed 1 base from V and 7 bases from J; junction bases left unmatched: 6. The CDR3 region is CASSQGGLAGGNEQFF. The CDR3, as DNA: TGTGCCAGCAGCCAAGGTGGGCTAGCGGGGGGAAATGAGCAGTTCTTC.

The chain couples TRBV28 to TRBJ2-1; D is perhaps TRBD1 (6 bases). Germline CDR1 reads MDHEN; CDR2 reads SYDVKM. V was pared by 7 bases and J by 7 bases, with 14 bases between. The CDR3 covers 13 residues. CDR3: CASTLGGENEQFF. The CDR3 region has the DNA TGTGCCAGCACCCTAGGGGGTGAGAATGAGCAGTTCTTC.

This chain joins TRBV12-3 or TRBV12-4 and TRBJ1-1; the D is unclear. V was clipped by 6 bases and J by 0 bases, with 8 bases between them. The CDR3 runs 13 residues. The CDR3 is CASSPGVNTEAFF. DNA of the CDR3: TGTGCCAGCAGCCCCGGGGTGAACACTGAAGCTTTCTTT.

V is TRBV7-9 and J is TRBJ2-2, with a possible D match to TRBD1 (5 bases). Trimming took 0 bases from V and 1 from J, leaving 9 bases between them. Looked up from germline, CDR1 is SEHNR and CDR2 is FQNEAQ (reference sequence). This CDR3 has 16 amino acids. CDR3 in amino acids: CASSLALGQNTGELFF. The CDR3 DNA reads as TGTGCCAGCAGCTTAGCGCTGGGGCAGAACACCGGGGAGCTGTTTTTT.

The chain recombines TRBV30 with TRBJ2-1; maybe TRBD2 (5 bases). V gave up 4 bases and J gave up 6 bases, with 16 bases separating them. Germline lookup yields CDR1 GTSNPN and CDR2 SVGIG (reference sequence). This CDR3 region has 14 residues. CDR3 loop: CAWIGRAPGNEQFF. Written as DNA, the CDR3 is TGTGCCTGGATCGGGCGGGCGCCTGGCAATGAGCAGTTCTTC.

The chain's CDR3 is CAWEQGPSLEGYTF. CDR3 DNA: TGTGCCTGGGAACAGGGACCTTCACTGGAGGGCTACACCTTC. The chain has TRBV30 and TRBJ1-2; maybe TRBD1 (6 bases). V lost 5 bases and J lost 8, with 21 bases in between. This CDR3 has 14 amino acids. Germline CDR1 is GTSNPN and CDR2 is SVGIG (reference sequence).

CDR3 sequence: CARPTVNTEAFF. CDR3 nucleotides: TGTGCCAGACCTACAGTGAACACTGAAGCTTTCTTT. V is TRBV12-3 or TRBV12-4 and J is TRBJ1-1; D call uncertain. CDR3 length: 12 residues. The V end lost 9 bases, the J end lost 0 bases, and 8 bases lay between the germline ends.

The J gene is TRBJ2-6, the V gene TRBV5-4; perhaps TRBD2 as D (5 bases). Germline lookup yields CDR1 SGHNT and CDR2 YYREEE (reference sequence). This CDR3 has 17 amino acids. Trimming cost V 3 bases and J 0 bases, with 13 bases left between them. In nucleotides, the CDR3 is TGTGCCAGCAGCTCCCGGCAGCGGACCTCTGGGGCCAACGTCCTGACTTTC. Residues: CASSSRQRTSGANVLTF.

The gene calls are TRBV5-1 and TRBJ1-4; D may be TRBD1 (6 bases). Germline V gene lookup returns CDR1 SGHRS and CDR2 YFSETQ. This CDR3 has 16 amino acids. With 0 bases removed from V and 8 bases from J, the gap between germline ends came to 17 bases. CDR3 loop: CASSLAGGASGEKLFF. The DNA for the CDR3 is TGCGCCAGCAGCTTGGCCGGGGGGGCGAGTGGGGAAAAACTGTTTTTT.

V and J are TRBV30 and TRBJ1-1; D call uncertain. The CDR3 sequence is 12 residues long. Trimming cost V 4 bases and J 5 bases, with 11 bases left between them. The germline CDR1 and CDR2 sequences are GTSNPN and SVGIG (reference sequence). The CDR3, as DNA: TGTGCCTGGACCGAGGGCCGGACTGAAGCTTTCTTT. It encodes CAWTEGRTEAFF. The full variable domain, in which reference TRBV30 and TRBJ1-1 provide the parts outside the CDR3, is SQTIHQWPATLVQPVGSPLSLECTVEGTSNPNLYWYRQAAGRGLQLLFYSVGIGQISSEVPQNLSASRPQDRQFILSSKKLLLSDSGFYLCAWTEGRTEAFFGQGTRLTVV.